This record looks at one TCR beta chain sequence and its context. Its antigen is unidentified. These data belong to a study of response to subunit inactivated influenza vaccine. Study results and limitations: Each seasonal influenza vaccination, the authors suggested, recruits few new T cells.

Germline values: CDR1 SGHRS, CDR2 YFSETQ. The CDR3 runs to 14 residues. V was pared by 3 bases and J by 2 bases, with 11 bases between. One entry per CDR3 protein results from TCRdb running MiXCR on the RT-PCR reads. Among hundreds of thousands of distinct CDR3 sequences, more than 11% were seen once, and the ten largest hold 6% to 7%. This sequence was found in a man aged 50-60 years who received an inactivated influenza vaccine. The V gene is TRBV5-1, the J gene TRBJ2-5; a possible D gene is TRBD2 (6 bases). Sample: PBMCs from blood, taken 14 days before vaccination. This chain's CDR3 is CASSSGVQQETQYF. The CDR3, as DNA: TGCGCCAGCAGCTCGGGGGTGCAACAAGAGACCCAGTACTTC.